This is a list of T cell receptor beta chains from one sample in a study of neurological immune-mediated disorders. TCRdb ran MiXCR on the 5' RACE reads and lists one entry per CDR3 protein. The sample has roughly 62,000 distinct CDR3 sequences, 11% seen once; the top ten hold less than 2%. Sequencing used PBMCs. These receptors came from a man in his 60s in good health. Each CDR3 is given with its conserved first and last residue. D genes are given only for firm matches. Expanded clones are given a class, and other clones once, few, many or no size at all.

many,TRBV4-2,TRBJ2-1,.,17,TGTGCCAGCAGCCGTACTTCGGACACGGGCGGGTACAATGAGCAGTTCTTC,CASSRTSDTGGYNEQFF
many,TRBV4-3,TRBJ2-3,TRBD2,17,TGCGCCAGCAGCCAAGGACCCACCGGGGGGGGCTCAGATACGCAGTATTTT,CASSQGPTGGGSDTQYF
many,TRBV5-1,TRBJ1-5,.,15,TGCGCCAGCAGCTTGGTGGCAGGGGGCAATCAGCCCCAGCATTTT,CASSLVAGGNQPQHF
.,TRBV13,TRBJ2-3,.,15,TGTGCCAGTAGGCCCCGAAGAACCGGCACAGATACGCAGTATTTT,CASRPRRTGTDTQYF
many,TRBV6-2/TRBV6-3,TRBJ2-3,TRBD2,15,TGTGCCAGCAGGAGACTAGCGGGGGGCACAGATACGCAGTATTTT,CASRRLAGGTDTQYF
many,TRBV28,TRBJ2-3,TRBD2,18,TGTGCCAGCAGTTTAGCCCTGGGGAAGCGGGGGTACACAGATACGCAGTATTTT,CASSLALGKRGYTDTQYF
.,TRBV7-8,TRBJ2-2,.,16,TGTGCCAGCAGCGCAGGGGGGGCAGGGGGCGCCGGGGAGCTGTTTTTT,CASSAGGAGGAGELFF
many,TRBV7-2,TRBJ2-3,TRBD1,14,TGTGCCAGCAGCTTCCAAGGGGGCCCAGATACGCAGTATTTT,CASSFQGGPDTQYF
many,TRBV29-1,TRBJ1-1,.,14,TGCAGCGTTGAAGGGGGATCGACGGGGACTGAAGCTTTCTTT,CSVEGGSTGTEAFF
many,TRBV27,TRBJ1-2,.,15,TGTGCCAGCAGTTTATCGGGACTTTCTAACTATGGCTACACCTTC,CASSLSGLSNYGYTF
many,TRBV25-1,TRBJ2-5,TRBD2,16,TGTGCCAGCAGTGAATACCGGGGGGGAAATCAAGAGACCCAGTACTTC,CASSEYRGGNQETQYF
many,TRBV5-1,TRBJ1-2,.,14,TGCGCCAGCACGGATCCGGGACGCAAGTATGGCTACACCTTC,CASTDPGRKYGYTF
many,TRBV12-3/TRBV12-4,TRBJ2-7,.,13,TGTGCCAGCAACATCCGGGGCTCCTACGAGCAGTACTTC,CASNIRGSYEQYF